This passage covers 22 T cell receptor beta chains from one sample sequenced in a study of blood T cell repertoires in COVID-19. The repertoire was sequenced with immunoSEQ multiplex PCR; TCRdb's copy has only in-frame clones and lacks some. The sample holds roughly 200,000 clones, 83% seen once. The specimen was peripheral blood. The receptors come from a human donor in a cohort sampled during active COVID-19.

The chain has TRBV5-5 and TRBJ2-3; tentative D call: TRBD2 (7 bases). Germline V lookup: CDR1 SGHKS, CDR2 YYEKEE (reference sequence). The CDR3 length is 16 residues. Trimming took 1 base from V and 4 from J, leaving 16 bases between them. CDR3 region: CASSLNEGGPADTQYF. For the CDR3, the DNA is TGTGCCAGCAGCTTGAATGAGGGGGGGCCAGCAGATACGCAGTATTTT.

The V gene is TRBV2, the J gene TRBJ2-2; 8 nucleotides agree with TRBD1. Germline V gene lookup returns CDR1 SNHLY and CDR2 FYNNEI. The V segment lost 6 bases and the J segment 9 bases; nucleotides outside the gene matches: 6. The CDR3 extends over 13 amino acids. The chain's CDR3 is CASRPGQGRELFF. DNA for the CDR3: TGTGCCAGCAGACCCGGACAGGGCCGGGAGCTGTTTTTT. The full variable domain, rest sourced from reference TRBV2 and TRBJ2-2, is EPEVTQTPSHQVTQMGQEVILRCVPISNHLYFYWYRQILGQKVEFLVSFYNNEISEKSEIFDDQFSVERPDGSNFTLKIRSTKLEDSAMYFCASRPGQGRELFFGEGSRLTVL.

The sample holds one count of this clone. V usage is TRBV19 and J usage is TRBJ2-7, with TRBD2 identical over 15 bases. V gave up 3 bases and J gave up 4 bases; unmatched junction bases: 1. Germline V gene lookup returns CDR1 LNHDA and CDR2 SQIVND (reference sequence). This CDR3 contains 15 residues. CDR3 DNA: TGTGCCAGTAGTATCGGGACTAGCGGGGGGTACGAGCAGTACTTC. This sequence encodes CASSIGTSGGYEQYF.

CDR3 in DNA: TGTGCCAGCGGTTATTCCAGGGGTGGGGAGACCCAGTACTTC. This gives the protein CASGYSRGGETQYF. The chain carries TRBV27 and TRBJ2-5, with D possibly matching TRBD1 (6 bases). V lost 8 bases to trimming and J lost 5 bases, with 18 bases between them. From germline, CDR1 is MNHEY and CDR2 SMNVEV (reference sequence). There are 14 residues in the CDR3.

V and J are TRBV5-4 and TRBJ2-7; D might be TRBD1 (5 bases). Germline V gene lookup returns CDR1 SGHNT and CDR2 YYREEE (reference sequence). CDR3 size: 16 residues. The V and J ends lost 4 bases and 6 bases respectively, with 23 bases between them. The CDR3 DNA sequence: TGTGCCAGCAGCGCCGACCTTGTAGGGGCTTCTTTCGAGCAGTACTTC. Translated: CASSADLVGASFEQYF.

This chain uses TRBV4-3 with TRBJ2-5, with unresolved D. This CDR3 comprises 14 residues. Trimming stripped 0 bases from V and 2 bases from J, with 7 bases between. Germline V gene data show CDR1 as LGHNA and CDR2 as YSLEER. DNA of the CDR3: TGCGCCAGCAGCCAAGAGAGGTGGCAAGAGACCCAGTACTTC. The encoded protein is CASSQERWQETQYF.

The V call is TRBV18, the J call TRBJ2-7; 7 bases fit TRBD1. This CDR3 region has 15 residues. V gave up 5 bases and J gave up 3 bases; unmatched junction bases: 10. Germline CDR1 and CDR2: KGHSH and LQKENI. DNA of the CDR3: TGTGCCAGCTCAACAGGGGCCTTAGTTAGCTACGAGCAGTACTTC. It encodes CASSTGALVSYEQYF.

The gene calls are TRBV5-4 and TRBJ1-2; 7 nucleotides match TRBD1. Trimming cost V 4 bases and J 1 base; bases outside gene matches: 10. The CDR3 has 16 residues. Per germline, CDR1 SGHNT and CDR2 YYREEE (reference sequence). The CDR3 protein is CASSAGTVGFNYGYTF. CDR3 in DNA: TGTGCCAGCAGCGCCGGGACAGTTGGTTTTAACTATGGCTACACCTTC.

This sequence joins TRBV20-1 and TRBJ2-1, with 10 bases aligning to TRBD1. Germline CDR1 reads DFQATT; CDR2 reads SNEGSKA (reference sequence). V dropped 3 bases and J dropped 1; count of bases not matched to a gene: 12. The CDR3 is made up of 18 amino acids. DNA for the CDR3: TGCAGTGCTAGTAGAGACAGGGGGCGGGGAGGATCCTACAATGAGCAGTTCTTC. This codes for CSASRDRGRGGSYNEQFF.

The V gene is TRBV18, the J gene TRBJ1-2; D not resolved. Germline loops: CDR1 KGHSH, CDR2 LQKENI. V was cut by 3 bases and J by 4 bases, with 9 bases left in between. This CDR3 is built from 13 residues. CDR3 in amino acids: CASSPPGVYGYTF. The CDR3 region has the DNA TGTGCCAGCTCACCCCCAGGTGTCTATGGCTACACCTTC.

This clone has a count of ten or more. Other DNA variants within this sample encode the same CDR3. The chain is built from TRBV7-6 and TRBJ2-7; D is possibly TRBD2 (5 bases). Germline V gene lookup returns CDR1 SGHVS and CDR2 FNYEAQ. V lost 5 bases to trimming and J lost 3 bases, with 11 bases between them. The CDR3 runs to 13 residues. The CDR3 loop reads CASSPTSGYEQYF. The DNA for the CDR3 is TGTGCCAGCAGCCCGACGAGCGGCTACGAGCAGTACTTC.

This sequence joins TRBV3-1 (or the pseudogene TRBV3-2) and TRBJ1-2, with 8 bases aligning to TRBD1. The V gene end was trimmed by 4 bases and the J gene end by 1 base; junction bases not matched to a gene: 5. The CDR3 spans 15 residues. CDR1 LGHDT and CDR2 YNNKEL come from the germline V gene (reference sequence). DNA of the CDR3: TGTGCCAGCAGCCTCCGACAGGGGTTTAACTATGGCTACACCTTC. This sequence encodes CASSLRQGFNYGYTF.

This clone was recorded only once. The V call is TRBV27, the J call TRBJ2-6; 7 positions match TRBD1. The CDR3 sequence is 19 residues long. V dropped 4 bases and J dropped 0; count of bases not matched to a gene: 12. Germline V gene data show CDR1 as MNHEY and CDR2 as SMNVEV (reference sequence). CDR3 loop: CASSSPRDSDSSGANVLTF. In DNA form, the CDR3 reads TGTGCCAGCAGTTCGCCTAGGGACAGCGATTCCTCTGGGGCCAACGTCCTGACTTTC.

This clone occurred once. The CDR3 region is CASSFSPRGTDTQYF. CDR3 DNA: TGTGCCAGCAGCTTCAGCCCGCGGGGCACAGATACGCAGTATTTT. The genes are TRBV5-6 and TRBJ2-3, with a weak D call TRBD2 (5 bases). V dropped 2 bases and J dropped 1 base, with 11 bases sitting between them. Germline V CDR1 and CDR2: SGHDT, YYEEEE. CDR3 length equals 15 residues.

The V gene is TRBV6-4, the J gene TRBJ2-3, with TRBD1 matching over 9 bases. Germline trimming cut 4 bases from V and 1 base from J; bases unmatched to any gene: 0. This CDR3 region has 14 residues. CDR1 and CDR2 from the germline V gene are MRHNA and SNTAGT. The CDR3 reads CASSGTGGTDTQYF. DNA of the CDR3: TGTGCCAGCAGTGGGACAGGGGGCACAGATACGCAGTATTTT.

This clone was recorded only once. The chain is built from TRBV28 and TRBJ1-2; TRBD1 agrees at 8 bases. Trimming cost V 5 bases and J 8 bases; bases outside gene matches: 10. There are 14 residues in the CDR3. Germline V gene lookup returns CDR1 MDHEN and CDR2 SYDVKM. The CDR3 DNA follows: TGTGCCAGCAGTAACCCGGACAGGGAGGGAGGCTACACCTTC. This translates into CASSNPDREGGYTF.

V is TRBV28 and J is TRBJ2-5; 7 positions match TRBD2. The CDR3 spans 13 residues. Germline trimming cut 5 bases from V and 4 bases from J; bases unmatched to any gene: 4. CDR1 and CDR2 from the germline V gene are MDHEN and SYDVKM. The CDR3 here is CASSRGGIETQYF. Here the CDR3 DNA reads TGTGCCAGCAGTCGCGGGGGAATAGAGACCCAGTACTTC.

The chain couples TRBV12-3 or TRBV12-4 to TRBJ2-7, with D unclear. The V end lost 5 bases, the J end lost 3 bases, and 8 bases lay between the germline ends. The CDR3 covers 12 residues. For the CDR3, the DNA is TGTGCCAGCAGTAGAGAAGTCTACGAGCAGTACTTC. Its protein product is CASSREVYEQYF.

The count of this clone is one. The rearrangement uses TRBV19 and TRBJ1-5; a possible D gene is TRBD1 (5 bases). The germline gives CDR1 LNHDA, CDR2 SQIVND (reference sequence). V gave up 5 bases and J gave up 0 bases, with 8 bases separating them. CDR3 length: 14 amino acids. As DNA, the CDR3 is TGTGCCAGTAGTGGGGCGTATAGCAATCAGCCCCAGCATTTT. Its translation is CASSGAYSNQPQHF. The full variable domain, completed using reference TRBV19 and TRBJ1-5, is DGGITQSPKYLFRKEGQNVTLSCEQNLNHDAMYWYRQDPGQGLRLIYYSQIVNDFQKGDIAEGYSVSREKKESFPLTVTSAQKNPTAFYLCASSGAYSNQPQHFGDGTRLSIL.

This rearrangement joins TRBV3-1 (or the pseudogene TRBV3-2) to TRBJ2-3; 11 bases align to TRBD2. Germline CDR1 and CDR2: LGHDT and YNNKEL (reference sequence). Trimming cost V 4 bases and J 3 bases; bases outside gene matches: 3. CDR3 size: 15 residues. The CDR3 loop is CASSLAGGPTDTQYF. In DNA, the CDR3 is TGTGCCAGCAGCCTAGCGGGAGGGCCGACAGATACGCAGTATTTT.

This chain links TRBV7-9 with TRBJ2-7; D is possibly TRBD1 (5 bases). CDR3 size: 15 residues. CDR1 is SEHNR, CDR2 FQNEAQ, per germline (reference sequence). Trimming pared 5 bases from V and 2 bases from J, leaving 16 bases between. In DNA, the CDR3 is TGTGCCAGCAGCGATTACAGGTCCCTTACCTACGAGCAGTACTTC. This codes for CASSDYRSLTYEQYF.

This chain uses TRBV6-5 with TRBJ2-7; possible D gene TRBD2, 6 bases. The V gene lost 5 bases and the J gene lost 2 bases, with 13 bases spanning the gap. CDR1 is MNHEY, CDR2 SVGAGI, per germline. CDR3 length: 14 residues. For the CDR3, the DNA is TGTGCCAGCAGTCGCGGGACGGCAGCCTACGAGCAGTACTTC. Translation gives CASSRGTAAYEQYF.